This T cell receptor (beta chain) was identified during a study of response to subunit inactivated influenza vaccine. Study observations and caveats: A suggestion made by the authors is that each seasonal influenza vaccination recruits few new T cells.

From the RT-PCR reads, TCRdb called clonotypes with MiXCR, one entry per CDR3 protein. The sample yields fewer than 350,000 distinct CDR3 sequences, 20% to 25% seen once. This CDR3 is 14 amino acids long. After removal of 3 bases from V and 3 bases from J, the junction contained 4 bases not matched to a gene. This clonotype has just a few counts. Its target is not known. Sample: PBMCs from blood, taken roughly 20 months after vaccination. The chain links TRBV12-3 or TRBV12-4 to TRBJ2-7, with 8 bases lining up with TRBD1. The TCR comes from a man between 50 and 70 years old who received an inactivated influenza vaccine. The CDR3 nucleotides read TGTGCCAGCAGTTTCCAGGGGGCCGGCTACGAGCAGTACTTC. Translating gives CASSFQGAGYEQYF.